A single sample is the source of the 20 T cell receptor beta chains below, sequenced in a study of blood T cell repertoires in COVID-19. Sequencing was performed with immunoSEQ multiplex PCR; in TCRdb, only in-frame clones are kept and a portion is missing. The data show around 190,000 clones, with approximately 83% seen just once and over 7.5% held by the top ten. The sample was peripheral blood. The source is a man aged 50-59 years with active or convalescent COVID-19.

This clone was observed a single time. The gene calls are TRBV6-1 and TRBJ1-4; 7 bases align to TRBD1. CDR1 is MNHNS and CDR2 is SASEGT in the germline V gene. The CDR3 is 15 residues long. J gave up 5 bases and V 1 base, and 4 bases lay outside the gene matches. CDR3 sequence reads: CASSEGQGQNEKLFF. The CDR3, as DNA: TGTGCCAGCAGTGAAGGACAGGGCCAAAATGAAAAACTGTTTTTT.

This clone was seen once. The V gene is TRBV4-1, the J gene TRBJ1-1; 7 bases fit TRBD1. V lost 8 bases to trimming and J lost 7 bases; unmatched junction nucleotides: 4. The CDR3 consists of 11 residues. CDR1 and CDR2 from the germline V gene are MGHRA and YSYEKL. The CDR3 is CASRTGIEAFF. The CDR3, as DNA: TGCGCCAGCCGGACAGGAATTGAAGCTTTCTTT.

The chain employs TRBV27 and TRBJ1-2, with 7 positions matching TRBD1. V lost 5 bases and J lost 7; bases outside the gene matches: 13. The CDR3 runs to 15 residues. The germline V gene encodes CDR1 MNHEY and CDR2 SMNVEV (reference sequence). CDR3 loop: CASSQRQGGVFGYTF. CDR3 nucleotide sequence: TGTGCCAGCAGTCAAAGACAGGGTGGGGTTTTTGGCTACACCTTC.

This rearrangement joins TRBV15 to TRBJ1-6; D is undetermined. This CDR3 is built from 13 residues. CDR1 and CDR2 from the germline V gene are LNHNV and YYDKDF (reference sequence). Trimming took off 5 bases at V and 6 bases at J, with 8 bases between the two ends. In DNA, the CDR3 is TGTGCCACCAGCCAACGGAGTAATTCACCCCTCCACTTT. This gives the protein CATSQRSNSPLHF.

CDR3 region: CASFPGLADNEQFF. The CDR3 DNA reads TGTGCCAGCTTCCCGGGACTAGCGGACAATGAGCAGTTCTTC. V is TRBV28 and J is TRBJ2-1; the match to TRBD2 covers 11 bases. With 8 bases clipped from V and 5 bases from J, the junction kept 5 bases outside the gene matches. CDR1 is MDHEN, CDR2 SYDVKM, per germline. The CDR3 is 14 amino acids.

The rearrangement uses TRBV6-6 and TRBJ2-3; TRBD2 matches at 7 bases. CDR1 and CDR2 (germline): MNHNY, SVGAGI (reference sequence). Trimming took 7 bases from V and 4 from J; bases not matched to a gene: 11. The CDR3 totals 15 residues. The CDR3 spells CASTPGGFRADTQYF. Written as DNA, the CDR3 is TGTGCCAGCACCCCGGGGGGTTTTCGCGCAGATACGCAGTATTTT.

The chain has TRBV6-5 and TRBJ2-1; no definite D call. This CDR3 contains 14 residues. V lost 7 bases and J lost 4, with 14 bases in between. Looked up from germline, CDR1 is MNHEY and CDR2 is SVGAGI. DNA for the CDR3: TGTGCCAGCAAACAGAAATTTAATTACAATGAGCAGTTCTTC. Translation gives CASKQKFNYNEQFF.

This sequence joins TRBV5-5 and TRBJ1-1, with 7 bases identical to TRBD1. The V gene end was trimmed by 4 bases and the J gene end by 1 base; junction bases not matched to a gene: 7. Germline V gene sequence: CDR1 SGHKS, CDR2 YYEKEE (reference sequence). The CDR3 is made up of 15 amino acids. The CDR3 reads CASSLRQGENTEAFF. The CDR3 DNA is TGTGCCAGCAGCCTACGACAGGGCGAGAACACTGAAGCTTTCTTT.

The gene calls are TRBV14 and TRBJ2-7; 9 bases fit TRBD1. Germline V gives CDR1 SGHDN, CDR2 FVKESK. The CDR3 spans 13 residues. Trimming cost V 9 bases and J 5 bases; bases outside gene matches: 8. The CDR3 DNA follows: TGTGCCAGTCAATGGACAGGGGAAAACGAGCAGTACTTC. This codes for CASQWTGENEQYF. Using reference TRBV14 and TRBJ2-7 for the parts outside the CDR3, the full variable domain is EAGVTQFPSHSVIEKGQTVTLRCDPISGHDNLYWYRRVMGKEIKFLLHFVKESKQDESGMPNNRFLAERTGGTYSTLKVQPAELEDSGVYFCASQWTGENEQYFGPGTRLTVT.

This chain uses TRBV6-2 or TRBV6-3 with TRBJ1-2; 10 bases line up with TRBD1. V was pared by 5 bases and J by 8 bases, with 8 bases of the junction left unmatched. Germline V CDR1 and CDR2: MNHEY, SVGEGT. This CDR3 region has 14 residues. The CDR3 reads CASSSSGQGYGYTF. CDR3 nucleotide sequence: TGTGCCAGCAGTAGTTCGGGACAGGGGTACGGCTACACCTTC.

The J gene is TRBJ1-2, the V gene TRBV10-3; 8 nucleotides line up with TRBD1. The ends lost 6 bases at V and 7 bases at J; junction bases unmatched: 7. CDR1 ENHRY and CDR2 SYGVKD come from the germline V gene. CDR3 length: 13 residues. The CDR3 loop reads CAIRDREFVGYTF. The CDR3 DNA reads TGTGCCATCAGGGACAGGGAATTCGTTGGCTACACCTTC.

This clone was seen just once. This chain connects TRBV11-2 to TRBJ2-2; 12 bases line up with TRBD2. V lost 1 base and J lost 6; bases outside the gene matches: 0. Germline CDR1 and CDR2: SGHAT and FQNNGV. The CDR3 runs to 15 residues. The CDR3 sequence: CASSLGLAGAGELFF. CDR3 sequence (DNA): TGTGCCAGCAGCTTAGGACTAGCGGGAGCCGGGGAGCTGTTTTTT.

About this clone: The identical CDR3 is also encoded by other nucleotide sequences in the sample. The V and J genes are TRBV5-6 and TRBJ2-2; D perhaps matches TRBD1 (5 bases). V gave up 0 bases and J gave up 2 bases, with 8 bases separating them. This CDR3 comprises 15 residues. Germline V CDR1 and CDR2: SGHDT, YYEEEE. CDR3 protein: CASSLGQLNTGELFF. The CDR3 DNA sequence: TGTGCCAGCAGCTTGGGACAGCTTAACACCGGGGAGCTGTTTTTT.

The chain links TRBV28 to TRBJ1-5; a possible D gene is TRBD1 (6 bases). The CDR3 spans 15 residues. V lost 2 bases and J 6 bases, leaving 14 bases between the germline ends. Germline CDR1 MDHEN, CDR2 SYDVKM. CDR3 DNA sequence: TGTGCCAGCAGTTTAATGGTCAGGGGTGGTCAGCCCCAGCATTTT. Protein product: CASSLMVRGGQPQHF.

The J gene is TRBJ1-6, the V gene TRBV4-2; D remains ambiguous. Per the germline V gene, CDR1 is LGHNA and CDR2 is YNFKEQ. This CDR3 has 16 residues. The V and J ends lost 0 bases and 10 bases respectively, with 16 bases between them. The CDR3 spells CASSQDFPGDGSPLHF. DNA of the CDR3: TGTGCCAGCAGCCAAGATTTCCCCGGGGATGGCTCACCCCTCCACTTT.

V and J are TRBV19 and TRBJ2-5; the D gene is possibly TRBD2 (6 bases). The CDR3 contains 16 residues. With 4 bases removed from V and 2 bases from J, the gap between germline ends came to 17 bases. CDR1 and CDR2 from the germline V gene are LNHDA and SQIVND (reference sequence). CDR3: CASSTSGASVQETQYF. As DNA, the CDR3 is TGTGCCAGTAGTACCTCCGGGGCTAGCGTACAAGAGACCCAGTACTTC. Full variable domain (rest looked up from reference TRBV19 and TRBJ2-5): DGGITQSPKYLFRKEGQNVTLSCEQNLNHDAMYWYRQDPGQGLRLIYYSQIVNDFQKGDIAEGYSVSREKKESFPLTVTSAQKNPTAFYLCASSTSGASVQETQYFGPGTRLLVL.

The chain links TRBV29-1 to TRBJ1-1; 7 bases fit TRBD1. The germline V gene encodes CDR1 SQVTM and CDR2 ANQGSEA. This CDR3 is 12 amino acids long. V shed 2 bases, J shed 10 bases, and the junction held 7 bases outside the gene matches. The CDR3: CSVEYQGEVAFF. Written as DNA, the CDR3 is TGCAGCGTTGAATATCAGGGGGAAGTAGCTTTCTTT.

V usage is TRBV19 and J usage is TRBJ2-3, with 7 bases lining up with TRBD2. The trim removed 6 bases at V and 1 base at J, leaving 10 bases unmatched. Germline CDR1 and CDR2: LNHDA and SQIVND (reference sequence). The CDR3 runs to 16 residues. CDR3 DNA sequence: TGTGCCAGTAGCCCCGGACTAGTTCCCCGCACAGATACGCAGTATTTT. Encoded protein: CASSPGLVPRTDTQYF.

This chain links TRBV9 with TRBJ1-2; 9 positions agree with TRBD1. The CDR3 covers 16 residues. Germline lookup yields CDR1 SGDLS and CDR2 YYNGEE. J was trimmed by 6 bases and V by 0 bases; bases with no gene match: 9. The CDR3 protein is CASSVEGTGKEDGYTF. DNA of the CDR3: TGTGCCAGCAGCGTAGAGGGGACAGGGAAGGAGGATGGCTACACCTTC.

The V gene is TRBV7-6, the J gene TRBJ1-5, with 7 bases lining up with TRBD1. The CDR3 spans 17 residues. Trimming cost V 1 base and J 2 bases; bases outside gene matches: 8. Germline values: CDR1 SGHVS, CDR2 FNYEAQ. CDR3 coding DNA: TGTGCCAGCAGCTTAGAAGGGGGCAAAGGGGGCAATCAGCCCCAGCATTTT. Its translation: CASSLEGGKGGNQPQHF.